The T cell receptor beta chain under discussion was sequenced for a study of shared T cell receptors in the human thymus. The length of the CDR3 is 14 residues. V was cut by 4 bases and J by 4 bases, with 13 bases left in between. Germline V CDR1 and CDR2: ENHRY, SYGVKD. Sequenced by immunoSEQ multiplex PCR; TCRdb stores in-frame clones only, minus some. The sample has hundreds of thousands of clones, around 87% seen once; the top ten hold just under 0.0095%. The data were also submitted as part of a second study, on human thymus T cells. Turning to that study: Donors consisted of healthy Finnish infants (having corrective surgery for congenital heart defects). Surgeons resected thymus tissue during corrective heart surgery. Biased V and J segment usage appeared in thymus and peripheral blood.

The sequence came from a boy under two years old with a congenital heart defect. Sequences were obtained from thymocytes. This chain links TRBV10-3 with TRBJ2-5; no definite D call. The CDR3 protein is CAISAGQVRETQYF. CDR3 DNA sequence: TGTGCCATCAGTGCTGGGCAGGTCCGAGAGACCCAGTACTTC.